This T cell receptor beta chain comes out of a study of CD8 T cells in ankylosing spondylitis. Study results and caveats: Within ankylosing spondylitis blood, a TCR beta motif made up of several highly homologous variants appeared to be characteristic. Peripheral blood held disease-linked clones only at relatively low frequency, and these were CD8+. Disease-linked clones reportedly showed significant enrichment in matched ankylosing spondylitis synovial fluid. In synovial fluid and blood from reactive arthritis, some motif variants were previously reported.

A remark on this clonotype: Its antigen is unknown.

The CDR3 extends over 14 amino acids. CDR1 and CDR2 (germline): KGHSH, LQKENI. With 4 bases removed from V and 2 bases from J, the gap between germline ends came to 11 bases. Quantitative 5'-RACE with molecular barcodes produced the TCR beta libraries. TCRdb analysed the 5' RACE reads with MiXCR anew, one entry per CDR3 protein. The data contain fewer than 400,000 distinct CDR3 sequences, around 22% of them singletons. The genes are TRBV18 and TRBJ2-5; D gene unclear. This receptor was taken from a male donor with ankylosing spondylitis. Sequencing was done on a sample of blood, either unsorted or a sorted T cell fraction (not recorded which). The CDR3 region is CASSLPTAQETQYF. The CDR3 coding sequence is TGTGCCAGCTCACTACCGACGGCTCAAGAGACCCAGTACTTC.